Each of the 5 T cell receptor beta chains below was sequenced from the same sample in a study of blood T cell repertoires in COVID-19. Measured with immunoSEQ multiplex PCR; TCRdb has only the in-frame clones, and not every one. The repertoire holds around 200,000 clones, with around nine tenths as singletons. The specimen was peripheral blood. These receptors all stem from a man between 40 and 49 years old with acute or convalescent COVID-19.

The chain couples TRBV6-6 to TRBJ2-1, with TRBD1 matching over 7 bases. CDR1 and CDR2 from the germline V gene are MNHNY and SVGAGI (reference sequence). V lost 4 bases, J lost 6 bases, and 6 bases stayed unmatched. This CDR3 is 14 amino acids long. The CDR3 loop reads CASSLDRRGNEQFF. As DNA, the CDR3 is TGTGCCAGCAGTTTGGACAGGAGAGGCAATGAGCAGTTCTTC.

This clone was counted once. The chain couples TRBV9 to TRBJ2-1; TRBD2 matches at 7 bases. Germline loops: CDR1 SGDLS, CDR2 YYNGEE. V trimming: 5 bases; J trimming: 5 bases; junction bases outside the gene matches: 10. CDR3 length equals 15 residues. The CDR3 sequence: CASSPSLAANNEQFF. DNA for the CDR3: TGTGCCAGCAGTCCCTCCCTAGCGGCCAACAATGAGCAGTTCTTC. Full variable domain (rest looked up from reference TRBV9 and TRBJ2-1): DSGVTQTPKHLITATGQRVTLRCSPRSGDLSVYWYQQSLDQGLQFLIQYYNGEERAKGNILERFSAQQFPDLHSELNLSSLELGDSALYFCASSPSLAANNEQFFGPGTRLTVL.

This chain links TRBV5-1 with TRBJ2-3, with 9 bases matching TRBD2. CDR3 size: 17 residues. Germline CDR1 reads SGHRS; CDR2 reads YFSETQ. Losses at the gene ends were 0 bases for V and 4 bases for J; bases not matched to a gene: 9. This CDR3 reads CASSLAAAGGSPDTQYF. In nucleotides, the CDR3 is TGCGCCAGCAGCTTGGCCGCGGCGGGGGGGTCCCCAGATACGCAGTATTTT. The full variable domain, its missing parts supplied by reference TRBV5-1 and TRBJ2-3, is KAGVTQTPRYLIKTRGQQVTLSCSPISGHRSVSWYQQTPGQGLQFLFEYFSETQRNKGNFPGRFSGRQFSNSRSEMNVSTLELGDSALYLCASSLAAAGGSPDTQYFGPGTRLTVL.

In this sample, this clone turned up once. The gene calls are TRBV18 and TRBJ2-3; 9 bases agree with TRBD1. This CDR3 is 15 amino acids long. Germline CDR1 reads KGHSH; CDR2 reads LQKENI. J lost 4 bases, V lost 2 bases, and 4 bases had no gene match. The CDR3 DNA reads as TGTGCCAGCTCACCATCGGGACAGGGCTCAGATACGCAGTATTTT. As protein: CASSPSGQGSDTQYF. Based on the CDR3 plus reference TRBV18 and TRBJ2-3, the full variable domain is NAGVMQNPRHLVRRRGQEARLRCSPMKGHSHVYWYRQLPEEGLKFMVYLQKENIIDESGMPKERFSAEFPKEGPSILRIQQVVRGDSAAYFCASSPSGQGSDTQYFGPGTRLTVL.

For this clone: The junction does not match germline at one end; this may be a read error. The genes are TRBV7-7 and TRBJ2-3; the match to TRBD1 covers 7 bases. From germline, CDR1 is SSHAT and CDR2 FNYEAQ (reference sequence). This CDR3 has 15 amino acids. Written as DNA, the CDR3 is TGTGCTAGCAGCCCTACAGGGGTCTCAACGGATACGCAGTATTTT. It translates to CASSPTGVSTDTQYF.